This entry concerns a single TCR beta chain. Its antigen is undetermined. Every donor was a healthy person donating bone marrow. The sample belongs to a study of cytomegalovirus exposure and HLA in healthy donors. With 4 bases clipped from V and 6 bases from J, the junction kept 6 bases outside the gene matches. The CDR3 runs 13 residues. Germline CDR1 is SGHDT and CDR2 is YYEEEE. General study findings and limits: Later work found most CMV-associated TCR beta chains apparently HLA-restricted.

The PCR used 60 Vbeta and 13 Jbeta primers. Method: immunoSEQ multiplex PCR; TCRdb's copy keeps in-frame clones and lacks some. The sample consists of 190,000 or so clones, around 86% of them appearing once. Sequencing was performed on PBMCs. J is TRBJ2-7 and V is TRBV5-6; 8 bases map to TRBD1. The TCR originated in a man aged 50-60 years in good health and CMV-seronegative. For the CDR3, the DNA is TGTGCCAGCAGCACAGGGGGGAAAGGCGAGCAGTACTTC. This encodes CASSTGGKGEQYF.